These 27 T cell receptor beta chains were all obtained from the same sample, sequenced in a study of technical replicates of blood from a few donors. Profiling relied on immunoSEQ multiplex PCR, and the TCRdb table lists in-frame clones only, not all of them. The repertoire has fewer than 60,000 clones, 90% to 95% of them found once; the top ten carry 2.5% to 4%. Sequencing was performed on PBMCs. These TCRs come from a human donor in good health. Some clones in this sample may be carry-over from other donors' samples.

J is TRBJ2-3 and V is TRBV4-3; D remains unclear. Germline CDR1 reads LGHNA; CDR2 reads YSLEER. The CDR3 spans 15 residues. Trimming cost V 5 bases and J 2 bases, with 14 bases left between them. The CDR3, as DNA: TGCGCCAGCAGCTTGGAGTGGCGTGACACAGATACGCAGTATTTT. Its translation: CASSLEWRDTDTQYF.

The V gene is TRBV9, the J gene TRBJ2-1, with 16 bases aligning to TRBD2. CDR3 length equals 20 residues. The V segment lost 4 bases and the J segment 6 bases; nucleotides outside the gene matches: 16. Germline CDR1 is SGDLS and CDR2 is YYNGEE. DNA for the CDR3: TGTGCCAGCAGCCTCGGAGCTGGGACTAGCGGGAGGGCCCGGGGCAATGAGCAGTTCTTC. Translation: CASSLGAGTSGRARGNEQFF.

The V call is TRBV27, the J call TRBJ1-1, with TRBD1 matching over 7 bases. Germline V gene sequence: CDR1 MNHEY, CDR2 SMNVEV (reference sequence). The CDR3 runs 15 residues. V was pared by 4 bases and J by 0 bases, with 5 bases of the junction left unmatched. The CDR3 loop reads CASSYKGAMNTEAFF. In DNA form, the CDR3 reads TGTGCCAGCAGTTATAAGGGGGCCATGAACACTGAAGCTTTCTTT.

J is TRBJ2-7 and V is TRBV11-2; 7 nucleotides agree with TRBD2. J gave up 5 bases and V 1 base, and 8 bases lay outside the gene matches. There are 15 residues in the CDR3. The germline gives CDR1 SGHAT, CDR2 FQNNGV. The CDR3 loop is CASSLARGSRDEQYF. The CDR3 bases are TGTGCCAGCAGCTTAGCGCGCGGGAGTAGGGACGAGCAGTACTTC.

This chain links TRBV7-9 with TRBJ2-2, with TRBD1 identical over 9 bases. Trimming removed 5 bases from V and 5 bases from J; junction bases left unmatched: 12. CDR1 and CDR2 from the germline V gene are SEHNR and FQNEAQ (reference sequence). The CDR3 extends over 17 amino acids. The CDR3 sequence: CASSQNPGTGKTGELFF. The DNA of the CDR3 is TGTGCCAGCAGCCAAAACCCCGGGACAGGGAAAACCGGGGAGCTGTTTTTT. The full variable domain, with the rest looked up from reference TRBV7-9 and TRBJ2-2, is DTGVSQNPRHKITKRGQNVTFRCDPISEHNRLYWYRQTLGQGPEFLTYFQNEAQLEKSRLLSDRFSAERPKGSFSTLEIQRTEQGDSAMYLCASSQNPGTGKTGELFFGEGSRLTVL.

This clone appeared a single time. The chain is built from TRBV6-6 and TRBJ2-7, with 10 bases aligning to TRBD2. CDR1 is MNHNY, CDR2 SVGAGI, per germline (reference sequence). V trimming: 0 bases; J trimming: 6 bases; junction bases outside the gene matches: 8. There are 16 residues in the CDR3. The CDR3 sequence is CASSYSASGRVSEQYF. Written as DNA, the CDR3 is TGTGCCAGCAGTTACTCGGCTAGCGGGAGAGTCTCCGAGCAGTACTTC.

This clone was counted between two and nine times. The chain couples TRBV23-1 to TRBJ1-1; no reliable D call. TRBV23-1 is filed as an ORF, its function uncertain. CDR3 length: 17 amino acids. The V and J ends lost 0 bases and 0 bases respectively, with 14 bases between them. CDR3 DNA: TGCGCCAGCAGTCAATCGTCGGTCCCTGCCATGAACACTGAAGCTTTCTTT. Its protein is CASSQSSVPAMNTEAFF.

The J gene is TRBJ2-1, the V gene TRBV4-1, with TRBD2 matching over 7 bases. This CDR3 spans 11 amino acids. The V and J ends lost 5 bases and 9 bases, in that order; junction bases with no gene match: 1. CDR1 is MGHRA, CDR2 YSYEKL, per germline. The DNA of the CDR3 is TGCGCCAGCAGCTTAGCGGGTGAGCAGTTCTTC. Encoded protein: CASSLAGEQFF.

This clone was detected many times. The rearrangement joins TRBV7-8 to TRBJ2-5; D is perhaps TRBD2 (5 bases). Deletions cut 1 base from V and 5 bases from J, with 14 bases between. Germline V gene sequence: CDR1 SGHVS, CDR2 FQNEAQ. CDR3 length: 15 residues. The CDR3 region is CASSLDLASTETQYF. The CDR3 nucleotides read TGTGCCAGCAGCTTAGACCTAGCTAGTACGGAGACCCAGTACTTC.

The chain uses TRBV2 and TRBJ2-1, with D possibly being TRBD1 (6 bases). V was pared by 6 bases and J by 2 bases, with 17 bases between. In germline, CDR1 is SNHLY, CDR2 FYNNEI. This CDR3 spans 16 amino acids. The CDR3 sequence: CASSKNGQNAYNEQFF. CDR3 DNA: TGTGCCAGCAGCAAGAACGGACAGAATGCCTACAATGAGCAGTTCTTC.

This clone turned up a few times. The rearrangement joins TRBV25-1 to TRBJ2-3, with TRBD2 matching 10 bases. This CDR3 region has 17 residues. J was trimmed by 3 bases and V by 2 bases; bases with no gene match: 8. Germline values: CDR1 MGHDK, CDR2 SYGVNS. This CDR3 reads CASSEALGAGGTDTQYF. DNA for the CDR3: TGTGCCAGCAGTGAAGCGTTGGGAGCGGGAGGGACAGATACGCAGTATTTT.

This clone appeared once. This chain uses TRBV28 with TRBJ1-5; D possibly corresponds to TRBD1 (5 bases). V gave up 6 bases and J gave up 0 bases, with 12 bases separating them. Germline values: CDR1 MDHEN, CDR2 SYDVKM. This CDR3 is 15 amino acids long. CDR3 protein: CASSRNRNSNQPQHF. The CDR3 DNA reads TGTGCCAGCAGCCGAAACAGGAATAGCAATCAGCCCCAGCATTTT. The full variable domain, rest sourced from reference TRBV28 and TRBJ1-5, is DVKVTQSSRYLVKRTGEKVFLECVQDMDHENMFWYRQDPGLGLRLIYFSYDVKMKEKGDIPEGYSVSREKKERFSLILESASTNQTSMYLCASSRNRNSNQPQHFGDGTRLSIL.

The CDR3 spells CASSYPGQGYYGYTF. The CDR3 DNA follows: TGTGCCAGCAGCTACCCGGGACAGGGGTACTATGGCTACACCTTC. V gene TRBV11-3 combines with J gene TRBJ1-2, with 10 bases lining up with TRBD1. The junction had 5 bases not matched to a gene; V was cut back by 4 bases and J by 3 bases. The CDR3 has 15 amino acids. Germline CDR1 and CDR2: SGHNT and YENEEA.

The chain has TRBV4-1 and TRBJ1-5; D remains unclear. V was shortened by 0 bases and J by 10 bases, with 13 bases between the two germline ends. Per the germline V gene, CDR1 is MGHRA and CDR2 is YSYEKL. CDR3 length: 14 amino acids. Here the CDR3 DNA reads TGCGCCAGCAGCCAAGATATGGTAACGACTCCCCAGCATTTT. Its translation: CASSQDMVTTPQHF.

This clone was detected only once. The gene calls are TRBV30 and TRBJ1-5; D is possibly TRBD1 (6 bases). Germline V CDR1 and CDR2: GTSNPN, SVGIG (reference sequence). This CDR3 comprises 13 residues. Trimming removed 1 base at V and 3 bases at J, with 7 bases between. The CDR3 reads CAWSGQDNQPQHF. The CDR3 nucleotides read TGTGCCTGGAGTGGACAGGACAATCAGCCCCAGCATTTT.

The chain is built from TRBV9 and TRBJ1-1; D uncertain. Germline values: CDR1 SGDLS, CDR2 YYNGEE. There are 16 residues in the CDR3. V lost 4 bases, J lost 0 bases, and 16 bases lay in between. The CDR3 coding sequence is TGTGCCAGCAGCCCCGGAGTGGATGCCATGAACACTGAAGCTTTCTTT. Encoded protein: CASSPGVDAMNTEAFF.

The rearrangement links TRBV9 to TRBJ1-1, with D possibly being TRBD1 (6 bases). The germline gives CDR1 SGDLS, CDR2 YYNGEE. This CDR3 has 15 amino acids. The V and J ends lost 4 bases and 0 bases respectively, with 13 bases between them. As DNA, the CDR3 is TGTGCCAGCAGCTCTCGAACAGGGTTGAACACTGAAGCTTTCTTT. Amino acids: CASSSRTGLNTEAFF.

This clone was seen a single time. This chain connects TRBV12-5 to TRBJ1-2; tentative D call: TRBD1 (6 bases). This CDR3 comprises 15 residues. Germline values: CDR1 LGHNT, CDR2 FRNRAP. V dropped 5 bases and J dropped 4 bases, with 17 bases sitting between them. The CDR3 loop reads CASGPGQPVGYGYTF. The CDR3 coding sequence is TGTGCTAGTGGTCCTGGACAGCCCGTTGGCTATGGCTACACCTTC.

The V call is TRBV29-1, the J call TRBJ2-2; 7 nucleotides line up with TRBD1. V shed 7 bases and J 4 bases; nucleotides not matched to a gene: 6. CDR3 length equals 13 residues. Germline CDR1 and CDR2: SQVTM and ANQGSEA. Here the CDR3 DNA reads TGCAGCGCGGACAGGCAGCGCACCGGGGAGCTGTTTTTT. It specifies CSADRQRTGELFF.

This sequence joins TRBV10-3 and TRBJ1-2, with D hard to call. The germline CDR1 and CDR2 sequences are ENHRY and SYGVKD. This CDR3 spans 14 amino acids. Between the trimmed V and J ends, which lost 10 bases and 0 bases, there was a span of 15 bases. The CDR3 is CATLVEQTNYGYTF. CDR3 nucleotides: TGTGCCACTCTCGTGGAGCAGACTAACTATGGCTACACCTTC.

The gene calls are TRBV18 and TRBJ1-1; possibly TRBD1 for D (5 bases). Between the trimmed V and J ends, which lost 3 bases and 1 base, there was a span of 6 bases. The CDR3 runs to 13 residues. In germline, CDR1 is KGHSH, CDR2 LQKENI. CDR3 nucleotides: TGTGCCAGCTCACCGACAGAGAACACTGAAGCTTTCTTT. Its translation is CASSPTENTEAFF. The full variable domain, rest sourced from reference TRBV18 and TRBJ1-1, is NAGVMQNPRHLVRRRGQEARLRCSPMKGHSHVYWYRQLPEEGLKFMVYLQKENIIDESGMPKERFSAEFPKEGPSILRIQQVVRGDSAAYFCASSPTENTEAFFGQGTRLTVV.

The rearrangement uses TRBV7-3 and TRBJ1-1, with D unresolved. The CDR3 loop spans 13 amino acids. Trimming took off 5 bases at V and 2 bases at J, with 9 bases between the two ends. Germline loops: CDR1 SGHTA, CDR2 FQGTGA. The CDR3 nucleotides are TGTGCCAGCAGCACTTCGTCCAACACTGAAGCTTTCTTT. Its translation is CASSTSSNTEAFF.

V is TRBV11-2 and J is TRBJ1-4, with TRBD1 identical over 8 bases. V lost 3 bases to trimming and J lost 5 bases; unmatched junction nucleotides: 5. CDR1 and CDR2 (germline): SGHAT, FQNNGV. This CDR3 has 15 residues. This chain's CDR3 is CASSFRTGWNEKLFF. The CDR3 DNA reads as TGTGCCAGCAGCTTCCGGACAGGGTGGAATGAAAAACTGTTTTTT.

In DNA, the CDR3 is TGTGCCAGCAGCTTTGAAGGAGGCGGGGAGACCCAGTACTTC. Translated: CASSFEGGGETQYF. This chain uses TRBV11-2 with TRBJ2-5, with a tentative D call TRBD2 (5 bases). The CDR3 loop spans 14 amino acids. Germline lookup yields CDR1 SGHAT and CDR2 FQNNGV. V shed 3 bases and J shed 5 bases, with 13 bases lying between them.

The CDR3 coding sequence is TGTGCCAGCAGTGTGACAGGGGAGGACACTGAAGCTTTCTTT. This translates into CASSVTGEDTEAFF. J is TRBJ1-1 and V is TRBV6-4; TRBD1 matches 8 bases. The V segment lost 4 bases and the J segment 3 bases; nucleotides outside the gene matches: 4. Germline CDR1 and CDR2: MRHNA and SNTAGT. The length of the CDR3 is 14 residues.

The CDR3 nucleotides read TGTGCCAGTAGTATATGGGGGCTAGCGGGACCCAATGAGCAGTTCTTC. Protein: CASSIWGLAGPNEQFF. This rearrangement joins TRBV19 to TRBJ2-1; TRBD2 matches at 9 bases. This CDR3 region has 16 residues. J was trimmed by 6 bases and V by 2 bases; bases with no gene match: 8. CDR1 and CDR2 from the germline V gene are LNHDA and SQIVND (reference sequence).

This CDR3 is CSVFDRTLANYGYTF. DNA of the CDR3: TGCAGCGTTTTCGACAGGACCTTAGCTAACTATGGCTACACCTTC. V gene TRBV29-1 combines with J gene TRBJ1-2; tentatively, D is TRBD1 (6 bases). The germline V gene has CDR1 SQVTM and CDR2 ANQGSEA. The CDR3 runs to 15 residues. Deletions cut 5 bases from V and 0 bases from J, with 16 bases between.